This note documents a single T cell receptor beta chain sequence. Its antigen remains unidentified. The junction had 11 bases not matched to a gene; V was cut back by 0 bases and J by 11 bases. This CDR3 is 16 amino acids long. CDR1 and CDR2 from the germline V gene are MNHEY and SMNVEV (reference sequence). The protocol was immunoSEQ multiplex PCR, while the TCRdb copy is restricted to in-frame clones and leaves out a portion. The sample includes 150,000 to 180,000 clones, around 84% seen only once; the top ten take less than 2.5%. The data derive from a study of cytomegalovirus exposure and HLA in healthy donors. Study details: A later analysis reported the same platform for the roughly 120 validation repertoires and the 500 to 750 first-cohort repertoires.

Study-level points and caveats: For most TCR sequences rarity was the rule, although some public TCRs occurred in many donors.

The sample consisted of PBMCs. J is TRBJ2-4 and V is TRBV27, with 9 bases fitting TRBD2. The receptor's source is a human donor in good health. The CDR3 loop reads CASSLSWTSVRAFQYF. The CDR3 DNA is TGTGCCAGCAGTTTATCTTGGACTAGCGTTCGCGCTTTTCAGTACTTC.